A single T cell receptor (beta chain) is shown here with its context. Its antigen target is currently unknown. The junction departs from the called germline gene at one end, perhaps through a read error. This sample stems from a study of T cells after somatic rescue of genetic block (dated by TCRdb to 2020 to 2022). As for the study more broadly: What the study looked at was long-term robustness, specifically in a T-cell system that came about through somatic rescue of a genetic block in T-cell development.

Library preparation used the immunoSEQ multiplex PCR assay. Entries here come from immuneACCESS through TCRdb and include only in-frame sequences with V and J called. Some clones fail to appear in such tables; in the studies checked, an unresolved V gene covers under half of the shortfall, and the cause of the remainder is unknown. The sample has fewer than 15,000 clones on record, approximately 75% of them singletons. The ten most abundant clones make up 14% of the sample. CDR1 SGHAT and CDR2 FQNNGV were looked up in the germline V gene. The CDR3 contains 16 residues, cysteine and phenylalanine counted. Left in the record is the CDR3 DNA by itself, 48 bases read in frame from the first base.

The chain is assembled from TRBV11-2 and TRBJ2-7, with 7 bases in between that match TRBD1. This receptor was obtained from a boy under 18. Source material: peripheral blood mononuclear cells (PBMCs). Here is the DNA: TGTGCCAGCAGCATAGACAGGGTCTTACACTACTACGAGCAGTACTTC. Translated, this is CASSIDRVLHYYEQYF.